This TCR beta chain was obtained from a study of blood T cells in healthy people across ages. V was clipped by 7 bases and J by 0 bases, with 19 bases between them. CDR1 and CDR2 from the germline V gene are MNHEY and SMNVEV (reference sequence). The CDR3 runs to 17 residues. A second about 7 to 11 cycle PCR used barcoded and J-beta primers. Individual samples furnished no less than 3 million CDR3-containing paired-end reads apiece. Via MiXCR, TCRdb re-called the 5' RACE reads, giving one row per CDR3 protein. This table has some 700,000 distinct CDR3 sequences, roughly 45% appearing once. Details on this clonotype: Its antigen is not identified.

Points from the study as a whole: The study regarded diversity estimates from one million T cells as underestimates.

The chain has TRBV27 and TRBJ2-1; D possibly corresponds to TRBD2 (5 bases). This clonotype was sampled from a woman in her fifties or sixties in good health. Sample: blood. This chain's CDR3 is CASTQSRAQSSYNEQFF. CDR3 nucleotides: TGTGCCAGCACACAATCGAGGGCCCAGAGCTCCTACAATGAGCAGTTCTTC.